This TCR beta chain was obtained from a study of cytomegalovirus exposure and HLA in healthy donors listed by TCRdb under 2017. General notes on the study: In an earlier analysis of approximately 640 of the donors, 250 to 350 Gb of sequence data and 90 million to 120 million unique TCR beta sequences from about 179 million T cells were reported. Approximately 300 gigabases of sequencing data and tens of millions of unique TCR sequences made up an early release that covered nearly 650 HLA-typed donors. Of the roughly 410 genotyped donors, roughly 80% were placed in the genetic ancestry cluster associated with self-reported Caucasian donors. The study aimed to test whether signatures of past pathogen exposure could be identified by cataloging public T cell receptors. The study profiled the T cell repertoires of some 610 subjects by immunosequencing and related them to cytomegalovirus serostatus. Besides the first cohort of some 670 subjects, a separate validation cohort made up of some 110 different subjects was used. High-throughput TCR immunosequencing, statistical association of individual TCRs with disease status, and machine learning were combined to predict cytomegalovirus infection status. A later analysis re-analyzed previously published TCR beta repertoires from about 600 donors and added high-resolution HLA genotyping to study TCR occurrence patterns. Rather than drawing on any new phenotypic data, the later analysis identified candidate immune exposures from TCR beta sequences and the way those sequences occurred across donors. An earlier analysis of fewer than 750 of the donors used high-throughput TCR beta sequencing to judge whether each TCR beta V gene segment behaved as functional or pseudogenic. Donor age, sex, ethnicity and CMV serostatus were compiled together with the repertoire data. Genome-wide SNP genotypes for about 65% of the 666 donors were used in a later genetic analysis, which treated that subset as a discovery cohort. All discovery cohort repertoires had been generated on a single sequencing platform. HLA typing covered class I and class II loci at four-digit resolution. Typing coverage differed by locus: A, B, C, DRB1 and DQB1 were typed in about 629-640 donors, DQA1 in 500 to 550, DPA1 in around 580, and DPB1 in 400 to 480. Because of strong linkage in the cohort, four to six DR-DQ haplotypes were treated as single units for association and clustering. Among roughly 400 genotyped donors of the cohort, an average of about 240,000 unique TCR beta nucleotide sequences were sequenced per donor, 15% to 20% of them non-productive. The full study reports these points: In this cohort, only TCR beta chains were sequenced, and detectable features were limited by the absence of alpha or paired-chain data. Sequencing depth was assumed to be roughly uniform across donors in the presence/absence analyses, though that assumption may not hold. A later analysis found that most CMV-associated TCR beta chains appeared HLA-restricted, with HLA associations seemingly driven largely by CMV exposure. The classifier was reported to diagnose cytomegalovirus status with high specificity and sensitivity in both the original and validation cohorts. A later analysis found that HLA-associated TCR beta chains were more clonally expanded and had lower generation probabilities than equally common non-associated chains. In a later analysis, TCR association rates were found to vary across HLA loci, with the most associated TCRs seen for DRB1 alleles and the fewest for HLA-C alleles. The earlier analysis of 587 of the donors excluded fewer than 20 rarely observed V segments, including chromosome 9 orphons, because counts were too low. Most TCR sequences were seen in very few donors, while some public TCRs were found in many individuals. In vitro tests confirmed that three of the cytomegalovirus-associated TCR beta chains recognize cytomegalovirus antigens. According to a later analysis, parvovirus B19, influenza, CMV and Epstein-Barr virus appeared linked to several top co-occurrence clusters. The authors suggested that the approach could potentially be extended to other disease states and immunological phenotypes. Correlated functional status among segregating V segments might be attributable to linkage disequilibrium, but an unknown experimental factor could not be ruled out. Strong co-occurrence of HLA alleles, especially DR and DQ, made assigning TCR associations to individual alleles difficult. An association between a missense DCLRE1C variant and V-gene and J-gene trimming of TCR beta chains was found in a later genetic analysis and replicated in an independent cohort. A cluster of highly shared sequence variants was judged likely to be a technical artifact of the sequencing pipeline. Immune exposure information for the cohort was limited to CMV serostatus. Some IMGT-functional V segments, including TRBV6-2 and TRBV6-3, could not be distinguished by the 87-base-pair reads and were therefore excluded. Because HLA typing was missing for some donors at each locus, association tests included only the typed subset. The study listed 150 to 200 TCR beta chains as associated with cytomegalovirus. A further reported finding was that TCR beta sequences accurately predicted the HLA-A and HLA-B alleles for most subjects in the first cohort. According to a later genetic analysis, donors in an Asian-associated ancestry cluster had fewer N-insertions in productive TCRs than the approximately 670-donor mean. In an earlier analysis of 587 of the donors, most TCR beta V segments appeared in productive rearrangements about 90% or about 30% of the time, broadly matching IMGT annotations. At a false discovery rate of 0.05, a later analysis linked 16,951 TCR beta sequences to specific HLA alleles.

CDR1 and CDR2, looked up from the germline V gene, are MDHEN and SYDVKM. The CDR3 runs 14 amino acids, cysteine and phenylalanine included. The entry retains the CDR3 DNA only, 42 bases that are in frame from base 1. V trim: 6 bases; J trim: 5 bases; unmatched bases: 10. The cohort consisted of approximately 690 healthy bone marrow donors. All cohort members were sampled while nominally healthy, although unrecorded immune exposures were likely present. The donor was CMV seropositive and was included in the group of about 290 seropositive cohort members. A peripheral blood sample was collected from each donor, and TCR beta sequencing was performed on peripheral blood mononuclear cells. Genomic DNA was extracted from the blood cell samples with the Qiagen DNeasy Blood Extraction Kit. Library generation was performed with the immunoSEQ multiplex PCR assay. For the multiplex PCR, a mixture combining 60 forward primers for TCR Vbeta segments and 13 reverse primers for TCR Jbeta segments was used. The CDR3 region of rearranged TCR beta genes was amplified from genomic DNA with a multiplex PCR assay. The amplified TCR beta libraries were sequenced on the Illumina HiSeq System as 87-base-pair reads. The original pipeline was this. Across the 500 to 850 repertoires, a later analysis counted tens of millions of unique TCR beta chains, 8.5 million to 12 million of which were shared by at least two donors. To remove PCR and sequencing errors, raw reads were error-corrected and collapsed into unique sequences using a nearest-neighbor algorithm that merged closely related sequences. CDR3 sequences were aligned to IMGT reference sequences to assign V, D and J gene segments. For a sequence to be retained, at least a six-nucleotide match to both a V gene segment and a J gene segment was required. A rearrangement was called productive if the CDR3 had no stop codons and remained in frame with V and J, and every other rearrangement was called non-productive. CDR3 was defined according to IMGT convention as the region running from the second conserved V-encoded cysteine to the conserved J-encoded phenylalanine. Sequences without an unambiguous match to a single V gene segment were excluded from the earlier analysis of 450 to 650 of the donors. An earlier analysis of under 750 of the donors called V segments functional above 56.7% productive rearrangements and segregating when the between-donor standard deviation exceeded 5%. To diagnose cytomegalovirus status from the catalog of TCR beta chain sequences, a statistical classification framework was built. In a later analysis, V and J genes were assigned by comparing TCR nucleotide sequences against IMGT/GENE-DB human TR gene sequences. Using the TCRdist pipeline, a later analysis assigned CDR3 sequences along with most-parsimonious VDJ recombination scenarios. In a later analysis, every TCR beta chain was defined by the combination of its CDR3 amino acid sequence and its V-gene family, and reads without a unique V-gene family were dropped. As a way to deal with suspected cross-contamination and a sequencing artifact, a later analysis dropped 500 to 700 nucleotide sequences that were highly shared and had low generation probability. In a later analysis, a clonal expansion index for each public chain was calculated from normalized within-repertoire ranks of inferred template counts. Generation probabilities in a later analysis came from a VDJ recombination model fitted to out-of-frame rearrangements, and those results were checked against IGoR. In a later analysis, TCR-TCR, TCR-HLA and TCR-CMV co-occurrence was scored with hypergeometric tests, and a repertoire-size bias correction was applied to TCR pairs. A later analysis estimated false discovery rates by permuting HLA or CMV assignments 20 times. A later analysis grouped co-occurring TCRs with DBSCAN, adding TCRdist sequence similarity when clustering within HLA-allele-positive subsets. Co-occurrence clustering excluded repertoires with fewer than 30,000 or more than 120,000 public chains, plus five with anomalous nucleotide sharing. Here the immuneACCESS table is served through TCRdb, limited to in-frame sequences with V and J called. Missing clones are a known gap in these copies; in checked studies unresolved V genes cover under half, and the rest lacks a known reason. That table gives V, J and clone size, and the DNA gave D and trimming. Counted in this sample were tens of thousands of clones; about 80% of them appeared once. The ten largest clones take up roughly half of the sample.

Of note for this clone: The specificity of this receptor is unknown. No base-level quality is on record; no much larger clone is a single base apart.

Material for sequencing was PBMCs. The V and J segments used are TRBV28 and TRBJ2-7, with TRBD1 identical over 7 junction bases. The TCR comes from a man in his forties or fifties in good health and CMV-seropositive. CDR3 reads: CASRPPGQFHEQYF. The sequenced DNA: TGTGCCAGCAGGCCACCGGGACAGTTCCACGAGCAGTACTTC.